The 8 T cell receptor beta chains below were found in one sample sequenced in a study of radiation and T cells in renal cell carcinoma. Time point defined: blood 2 weeks post-SBRT. The treatment denotes: 15 Gy SBRT to primary tumor, nephrectomy 4 weeks later. TCRdb's copy holds only in-frame clones and misses some; the assay was immunoSEQ multiplex PCR. Seen here are about 130,000 clones, 81% observed once, and the top ten hold 5% to 6.5%. Sequenced material: blood, taken from a patient whose treatment included radiotherapy and nephrectomy. The receptors here all came from a man aged 50-59 years with renal cell carcinoma.

The rearrangement joins TRBV27 to TRBJ2-5, with TRBD2 matching 8 bases. The CDR3 runs to 16 residues. Germline lookup yields CDR1 MNHEY and CDR2 SMNVEV (reference sequence). V was clipped by 4 bases and J by 2 bases; unmatched bases: 9. CDR3 coding DNA: TGTGCCAGCAGTTACAAACTAGCGGAGCCGCAAGAGACCCAGTACTTC. Translating it yields CASSYKLAEPQETQYF.

The chain recombines TRBV6-6 with TRBJ1-5; no definite D call. Trimming stripped 6 bases from V and 4 bases from J, with 4 bases between. CDR3 size: 11 residues. The V gene's germline CDR1 is MNHNY and CDR2 SVGAGI (reference sequence). The CDR3 sequence is CASRDNQPQHF. The CDR3 DNA follows: TGTGCCAGCAGAGATAATCAGCCCCAGCATTTT.

J is TRBJ1-2 and V is TRBV7-2; TRBD1 matches 8 bases. The CDR3 consists of 14 residues. Germline loops: CDR1 SGHTA, CDR2 FQGNSA. Trimming at V came to 3 bases and at J to 7 bases, leaving 7 bases not matched to a gene. The CDR3 loop is CASSLGTGGGGYTF. CDR3 coding DNA: TGTGCCAGCAGCTTGGGCACAGGGGGGGGTGGCTACACCTTC.

This chain joins TRBV5-1 and TRBJ1-1; the D is unclear. The V end lost 3 bases, the J end lost 11 bases, and 14 bases lay between the germline ends. The CDR3 sequence is 12 residues long. Germline CDR1 SGHRS, CDR2 YFSETQ. This CDR3 reads CASSSNRREAFF. The DNA for the CDR3 is TGCGCCAGCAGCTCGAATAGGAGGGAGGCTTTCTTT.

The chain recombines TRBV7-6 with TRBJ1-3, with D perhaps matching TRBD1 (6 bases). V shed 5 bases and J shed 4 bases, with 15 bases lying between them. Germline V lookup: CDR1 SGHVS, CDR2 FNYEAQ. This CDR3 has 15 residues. The CDR3 protein is CASSLSQGYGNTIYF. CDR3 nucleotides: TGTGCCAGCAGCCTCTCACAGGGATACGGAAACACCATATATTTT.

The genes are TRBV6-4 and TRBJ1-6, with 7 nucleotides matching TRBD1. J was trimmed by 1 base and V by 4 bases; bases with no gene match: 7. CDR1 and CDR2 (germline): MRHNA, SNTAGT. The CDR3 spans 17 residues. The CDR3 nucleotides read TGTGCCAGCAGTGTCCGGACAGGAGGATCCTATAATTCACCCCTCCACTTT. Its translation is CASSVRTGGSYNSPLHF.

This sequence joins TRBV6-1 and TRBJ2-5; 9 positions agree with TRBD2. The CDR3 length is 15 residues. V was pared by 3 bases and J by 7 bases, with 9 bases of the junction left unmatched. CDR1 and CDR2 (germline): MNHNS, SASEGT. CDR3 sequence (DNA): TGTGCCAGCAGTGAGCGGCGGGGGGGCCTCGGGACCCAGTACTTC. Protein: CASSERRGGLGTQYF.

V is TRBV5-8 and J is TRBJ2-5, with D perhaps matching TRBD1 or TRBD2 (5 bases each). Trimming removed 2 bases from V and 5 bases from J, with 16 bases in between. Germline V gene sequence: CDR1 SGHTS, CDR2 YDEGEE. CDR3 length: 15 amino acids. Here the CDR3 reads CASSFSGREGETQYF. CDR3 in DNA: TGTGCCAGCAGCTTCTCGGGACGGGAAGGGGAGACCCAGTACTTC.